Listed below are T cell receptor beta chains from one sample, sequenced in a study of regulatory T cells in long-lasting Graves disease. TCRdb reanalysed the multiplex PCR reads using MiXCR and keeps one entry per CDR3 protein. The table lists under 500,000 distinct CDR3 sequences, about 15% of them singletons. This sample was also put to use in a study of T cells in Graves' hyperthyroidism and ophthalmopathy.

This specimen consisted of peripheral blood mononuclear cells (PBMCs), obtained at new diagnosis, from a patient treated with antithyroid drugs. The receptor source for this set is a woman aged 25 to 39 with Graves disease. Both conserved end residues are part of each CDR3. The order of the fields is D gene, V gene, clone size, J gene, CDR3 DNA, CDR3 protein. D genes are given only for firm matches. Rows may omit the clone size; those that give it use once, few, many or a size class.

>-|TRBV11-2|many|TRBJ2-5
TGTGCCAGCAGCTCGGGGGCTAGCGGCCAAGAGACCCAGTACTTC
CASSSGASGQETQYF
>-|TRBV27|many|TRBJ2-3
TGTGCCAGCAGTGAAGCTCAAGCCAATCTTGGAGATACGCAGTATTTT
CASSEAQANLGDTQYF
>-|TRBV6-2/TRBV6-3|many|TRBJ1-1
TGTGCCAGCAGTTACGTCCCGAGGGCTAACACTGAAGCTTTCTTT
CASSYVPRANTEAFF
>-|TRBV24-1|few|TRBJ2-3
TGTGCCACCAGTGATACCAGACGGGGGACAGATACGCAGTATTTT
CATSDTRRGTDTQYF
>-|TRBV28|few|TRBJ2-2
TGTGCCAGCATGTCGCTAACAACGAACACCGGGGAGCTGTTTTTT
CASMSLTTNTGELFF
>TRBD1|TRBV18|many|TRBJ1-2
TGTGCCAGCTCCCAGGGACAGGGGATAGAAGGCTACACCTTC
CASSQGQGIEGYTF
>TRBD2|TRBV27|many|TRBJ2-1
TGTGCCAGCAGTCCAACTAGCGGGAGGGTCCACAATGAGCAGTTCTTC
CASSPTSGRVHNEQFF
>TRBD2|TRBV20-1|-|TRBJ2-7
TGCAGTGCTCAACTAGCGGGAGTTGGTTACGAGCAGTACTTC
CSAQLAGVGYEQYF
>-|TRBV7-6|few|TRBJ2-1
TGTGCCAGCAGCCCCTGGGACTCAGATTACAATGAGCAGTTCTTC
CASSPWDSDYNEQFF
>TRBD2|TRBV7-9|many|TRBJ2-5
TGTGCCAGCAGCCCCCCGACGGGAGGGATCCAAGAGACCCAGTACTTC
CASSPPTGGIQETQYF
>-|TRBV10-3|many|TRBJ1-1
TGTGCCATCAGTGTCGGTCAGTTGGGGAACACTGAAGCTTTCTTT
CAISVGQLGNTEAFF
>-|TRBV5-1|many|TRBJ2-1
TGCGCCAGCAGCTTGGGTCGACAGCGGCTGACCTACAATGAGCAGTTCTTC
CASSLGRQRLTYNEQFF
>TRBD2|TRBV20-1|many|TRBJ2-5
TGCAGTGCTACGCCGGGACTAGCGGAAGAGACCCAGTACTTC
CSATPGLAEETQYF
>-|TRBV25-1|-|TRBJ1-5
TGTGCCAGCAATTTATTAGACATAGATCAGCCCCAGCATTTT
CASNLLDIDQPQHF
>-|TRBV27|few|TRBJ2-7
TGTGCCAGCAGTTTAGCGGGGTCTGTCGAGCAGTACTTC
CASSLAGSVEQYF
>-|TRBV6-1|-|TRBJ2-7
TGTGCCAGCAGTGAAACGGGTTGGGGGACCTACGAGCAGTACTTC
CASSETGWGTYEQYF
>TRBD1|TRBV4-1|few|TRBJ1-5
TGCGCCAGCAGCCAAGAGGGGCAGGGGGCTCAGCCCCAGCATTTT
CASSQEGQGAQPQHF
>-|TRBV20-1|many|TRBJ2-7
TGCAGTGCTAGAGGCCCGGGGGTAGAGCAGTACTTC
CSARGPGVEQYF
>-|TRBV28|-|TRBJ1-1
TGTGCCAGCAGTTTATTCCTAGGGGGGCGAGCCACTGAAGCTTTCTTT
CASSLFLGGRATEAFF
>TRBD2|TRBV3-1|many|TRBJ2-5
TGTGCCAGCAGCCAGACTAGCGGGAGTAGGGGGCAAGAGACCCAGTACTTC
CASSQTSGSRGQETQYF
>-|TRBV18|many|TRBJ2-7
TGTGCCAGCTCACCCGCTCAGGGCCCCTACGAGCAGTACTTC
CASSPAQGPYEQYF
>-|TRBV7-2|many|TRBJ1-5
TGTGCCAGCAGTCCAAAGAGGGATCAGCCCCAGCATTTT
CASSPKRDQPQHF
>TRBD2|TRBV28|many|TRBJ2-1
TGTGCCAGCAGACCCAATCAGCGGGAGGGCAGGAATGAGCAGTTCTTC
CASRPNQREGRNEQFF
>TRBD2|TRBV12-3/TRBV12-4|-|TRBJ2-1
TGTGCCAGCAGGGGACTAGCGGGCGATTACAATGAGCAGTTCTTC
CASRGLAGDYNEQFF
>TRBD1|TRBV4-1|many|TRBJ2-7
TGCGCCAGCAGCCAAGTGGGGGACAGAGTCTACGAGCAGTACTTC
CASSQVGDRVYEQYF
>TRBD2|TRBV20-1|many|TRBJ2-1
TGCAGTGCTAGTAGCGGGAGGGCCCTCAATGAGCAGTTCTTC
CSASSGRALNEQFF
>-|TRBV29-1|-|TRBJ2-7
TGCAGCGTTTCCCCGGGGAGTTCCTCCTACGAGCAGTACTTC
CSVSPGSSSYEQYF
>-|TRBV12-3/TRBV12-4|-|TRBJ1-1
TGTGCCAGCAGCCCTATTGCCTCATCAAGAGCTTTCTTT
CASSPIASSRAFF
>-|TRBV30|many|TRBJ2-3
TGTGCCTGGAGTGTACAAGCTGGTACGCAGTATTTT
CAWSVQAGTQYF
>-|TRBV28|many|TRBJ2-5
TGTGCCAGCAGTACCCGCCAGGGGGGCCAAGAGACCCAGTACTTC
CASSTRQGGQETQYF
>-|TRBV6-1|many|TRBJ2-7
TGTGCCAGCAGATCCCGAGGAGGTGGGTCCTACGAGCAGTACTTC
CASRSRGGGSYEQYF
>TRBD1|TRBV28|-|TRBJ2-1
TGTGCCAGCAGCTGGAAGGGGGCTAGGTACAATGAGCAGTTCTTC
CASSWKGARYNEQFF
>-|TRBV6-1|many|TRBJ1-5
TGTGCCAGCAGTGAAGCCCTCCCGGAGACAGTTATCCAGCCCCAGCATTTT
CASSEALPETVIQPQHF
>-|TRBV12-3/TRBV12-4|few|TRBJ2-5
TGTGCCAGCAGTTTGGCTAGCATAACCCAGTACTTC
CASSLASITQYF
>-|TRBV14|-|TRBJ1-5
TGTGCCAGCAGCGGCGGGGACCGCAATCAGCCCCAGCATTTT
CASSGGDRNQPQHF
>-|TRBV27|once|TRBJ1-2
TGTGCCAGCAGTTCGCGGACGGGTGGACGCTCCTATGGCTACACCTTC
CASSSRTGGRSYGYTF
>-|TRBV29-1|few|TRBJ2-1
TGCAGCGTTGAAGGGGGGGTAGCTTGGCGGGAAGTTTTCTACAATGAGCAGTTCTTC
CSVEGGVAWREVFYNEQFF
>-|TRBV20-1|once|TRBJ2-5
TGCAGTGCTAGCCGGACAGCTCAAGAGACCCAGTACTTC
CSASRTAQETQYF
>TRBD1|TRBV7-9|many|TRBJ2-1
TGTGCCAGCAGCCCCGACAGGGGCTCCTACAATGAGCAGTTCTTC
CASSPDRGSYNEQFF
>TRBD2|TRBV15|many|TRBJ2-7
TGTGCCACCAGCGGGGCTAGCGGAGTGTACGAGCAGTACTTC
CATSGASGVYEQYF
>-|TRBV28|many|TRBJ2-7
TGTGCCAGCAGGGAAAGGGAAAGGGGAGACTACGAGCAGTACTTC
CASRERERGDYEQYF
>-|TRBV29-1|few|TRBJ2-3
TGCAGCGTTCCTTGGCGACAGTACCCAGATACGCAGTATTTT
CSVPWRQYPDTQYF
>-|TRBV18|many|TRBJ1-1
TGTGCCAGCTCACCTGAGACAGACTGGAACACTGAAGCTTTCTTT
CASSPETDWNTEAFF
>TRBD2|TRBV6-5|many|TRBJ2-1
TGTGCCAGCAGTTACGCCACTAGCGGCGATGAGCAGTTCTTC
CASSYATSGDEQFF
>-|TRBV5-1|-|TRBJ2-1
TGCGCCAGCAGCCCGACCCGACAGGCCGGGGAGCAGTTCTTC
CASSPTRQAGEQFF